The rows below give T cell receptor beta chains drawn from one sample of a study of vaccination effects on CD4 cells after COVID-19. These receptors lack a known antigen. The protocol was immunoSEQ multiplex PCR, while the TCRdb copy is restricted to in-frame clones and leaves out a portion. Here the sample spans more than 40,000 clones, under 85% being singletons. This sample comprised CD4+ T cells from PBMCs cultured with HCoV-NL63 spike peptides, obtained before COVID-19 vaccination. All receptors come from a human donor who received a COVID-19 vaccine. CDR3s include the opening cysteine and the closing phenylalanine or tryptophan. A D gene is named only where the DNA matches it firmly. Clone size is stated in some rows and not others, as once, few, many or a class when expanded.

CDR3nt	CDR3aa	j_gene	abundance	v_gene	d_gene
TGTGCCAGTAGTACTCCAGGGGCGCCGATGAACACTGAAGCTTTCTTT	CASSTPGAPMNTEAFF	TRBJ1-1	-	TRBV19	-
TGTGCCAGCAGTTTTCAGGATACTGAAGCTTTCTTT	CASSFQDTEAFF	TRBJ1-1	-	TRBV12-3/TRBV12-4	-
TGTGCCAGCAGCTTAGGTTCTGCGGGAGAAAAACTGTTTTTT	CASSLGSAGEKLFF	TRBJ1-4	-	TRBV7-9	-
TGCGCCAGCAGCCCAAGAGAACTGCTTAATGAAAAACTGTTTTTT	CASSPRELLNEKLFF	TRBJ1-4	-	TRBV4-1	-
TGTGCCAGCAGTGCTTATCGCCAGGGGGCCAACAATGAGCAGTTCTTC	CASSAYRQGANNEQFF	TRBJ2-1	-	TRBV2	TRBD1
TGTGCCTGGAGTGCCCCGACAGGGGGCAACTATGGCTACACCTTC	CAWSAPTGGNYGYTF	TRBJ1-2	-	TRBV30	TRBD1
TGTGCCAGCAGCTCCCGGGAAGCAGGGGGCTATGGCTACACCTTC	CASSSREAGGYGYTF	TRBJ1-2	-	TRBV7-2	TRBD1
TGCGCCAGCAGTGATGAGGAGGGTTTTAAGCAGCCCCAGCATTTT	CASSDEEGFKQPQHF	TRBJ1-5	few	TRBV10-2	-
TGTGCCAGCCCAACGGGGTGGGGGCTAAAGCAACGGGGGAAAGAGACCCAGTACTTC	CASPTGWGLKQRGKETQYF	TRBJ2-5	-	TRBV5-8	-
TGTGCCAGCAGTTTAAAGGGGCTGTTTGGCTACACCTTC	CASSLKGLFGYTF	TRBJ1-2	few	TRBV27	-
TGTGCCAGCAGCCCCCAATTAGCGGGGGGGACAGATACGCAGTATTTT	CASSPQLAGGTDTQYF	TRBJ2-3	-	TRBV7-2	TRBD2
TGTGCCAGCAGTTTCCTGGGACAGGGTAATGAAAAACTGTTTTTT	CASSFLGQGNEKLFF	TRBJ1-4	-	TRBV27	TRBD1
TGTGCCAGCAAACCCGGACTGAGCTCTGGAAACACCATATATTTT	CASKPGLSSGNTIYF	TRBJ1-3	-	TRBV6-5	-
TGTGCCAGCTCACCAAACGGAATCAGAGAGACCCAGTACTTC	CASSPNGIRETQYF	TRBJ2-5	-	TRBV18	-
TGTGCCAGCTCACCTCAGGGGGCGCGGGGTGAAGCTTTCTTT	CASSPQGARGEAFF	TRBJ1-1	-	TRBV18	TRBD1
TGTGCCAGCAGCCTAACAGGGTTCACCGGGGAGCTGTTTTTT	CASSLTGFTGELFF	TRBJ2-2	once	TRBV3-1/TRBV3-2	-
TGTGCCAGCAGTGAAGAGGAGACAGGTCTTCAACGGGCTTTCTTT	CASSEEETGLQRAFF	TRBJ1-1	-	TRBV6-1	-
TGTGCCAGCAGCGTGGTTCCGGGTGGGGGCGCTCAAGAGACCCAGTACTTC	CASSVVPGGGAQETQYF	TRBJ2-5	-	TRBV9	-
TGTGCCAGCAGGTCCGGGACAGGCGGTATCTATGGCTACACCTTC	CASRSGTGGIYGYTF	TRBJ1-2	-	TRBV6-5	TRBD1
TGTGCCAGCACCCGAAACCAGAATACAGTGAACACTGAAGCTTTCTTT	CASTRNQNTVNTEAFF	TRBJ1-1	-	TRBV2	-
TGTGCCAGCAGCTTGGGGACAGGGGCCTACAATGAGCAGTTCTTC	CASSLGTGAYNEQFF	TRBJ2-1	-	TRBV11-3	TRBD1
TGTGCCAGCAGCTTTAGTCGTCTTAAGAACATTCAGTACTTC	CASSFSRLKNIQYF	TRBJ2-4	-	TRBV7-9	-
TGTGCCAGCAGTTTCGACCGACATGACTCTGGAAACACCATATATTTT	CASSFDRHDSGNTIYF	TRBJ1-3	-	TRBV27	-